This T cell receptor beta chain was identified in a study of shared clonotypes between healthy human individuals. Study results and caveats: A generally larger estimated richness was seen in naive subsets than in memory subsets.

TCRdb's copy holds only in-frame clones and misses some; the assay was immunoSEQ multiplex PCR. The data hold about 230,000 clones, with 65% observed a single time. Remarks on this clone: Its antigen is unidentified.

Germline trimming cut 3 bases from V and 10 bases from J; bases unmatched to any gene: 3. Germline CDR1 and CDR2: LNHDA and SQIVND (reference sequence). This CDR3 comprises 12 residues. The genes are TRBV19 and TRBJ2-1; 7 bases line up with TRBD2. Sequencing was performed on memory CD4+ T cells sorted from blood. Subset indicated: CD45RA-negative fraction. The receptor was isolated from a man aged 30-40 years in good health. CDR3 in DNA: TGTGCCAGTAGTATTTGGGGGGGAGAGCAGTTCTTC. Translated, it gives CASSIWGGEQFF.